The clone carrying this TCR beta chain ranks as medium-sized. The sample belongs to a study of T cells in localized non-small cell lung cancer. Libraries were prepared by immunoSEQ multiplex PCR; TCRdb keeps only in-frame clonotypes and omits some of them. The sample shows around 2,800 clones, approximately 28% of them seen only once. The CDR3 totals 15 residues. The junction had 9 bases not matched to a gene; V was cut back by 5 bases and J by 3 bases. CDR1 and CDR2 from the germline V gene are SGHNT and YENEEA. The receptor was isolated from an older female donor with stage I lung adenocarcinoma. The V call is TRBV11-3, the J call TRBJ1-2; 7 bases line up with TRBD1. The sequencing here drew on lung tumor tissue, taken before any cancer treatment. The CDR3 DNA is TGTGCCAGCAGCGTCTGGAGGGGGCAGGACTATGGCTACACCTTC. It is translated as CASSVWRGQDYGYTF. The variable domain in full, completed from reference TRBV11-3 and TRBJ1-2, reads EAGVVQSPRYKIIEKKQPVAFWCNPISGHNTLYWYLQNLGQGPELLIRYENEEAVDDSQLPKDRFSAERLKGVDSTLKIQPAELGDSAVYLCASSVWRGQDYGYTFGSGTRLTVV.